Following are 27 T cell receptor beta chains from one sample sequenced in a study of blood T cell repertoires in COVID-19. Clones were sequenced by immunoSEQ multiplex PCR, and TCRdb holds only the in-frame ones, with some missing. The sample has about 97,000 clones; around four fifths are singletons. The specimen was peripheral blood. The source is a human donor in a cohort sampled during active COVID-19.

The rearrangement joins TRBV6-5 to TRBJ2-3; possibly TRBD2 for D (7 bases). Per germline, CDR1 MNHEY and CDR2 SVGAGI. The CDR3 has 15 residues. V was cut by 8 bases and J by 0 bases, with 15 bases left in between. The CDR3 nucleotides read TGTGCCAGCGGGGGGGCGGGGGCCAGCACAGATACGCAGTATTTT. The encoded protein is CASGGAGASTDTQYF.

This sequence joins TRBV7-9 and TRBJ2-7; tentatively, D is TRBD1 (6 bases). Trimming removed 8 bases from V and 2 bases from J, with 25 bases in between. CDR1 is SEHNR and CDR2 is FQNEAQ in the germline V gene (reference sequence). This CDR3 is 17 amino acids long. CDR3 DNA sequence: TGTGCCAGCGTTCCTCATTCGCAGGACAGATCCGCCTACGAGCAGTACTTC. Protein: CASVPHSQDRSAYEQYF. Variable domain in full (rest from reference TRBV7-9 and TRBJ2-7): DTGVSQNPRHKITKRGQNVTFRCDPISEHNRLYWYRQTLGQGPEFLTYFQNEAQLEKSRLLSDRFSAERPKGSFSTLEIQRTEQGDSAMYLCASVPHSQDRSAYEQYFGPGTRLTVT.

In its sample, this clone was seen a few times. The chain is built from TRBV2 and TRBJ2-1; 7 nucleotides match TRBD2. CDR1 and CDR2 from the germline V gene are SNHLY and FYNNEI. The CDR3 totals 15 residues. J lost 9 bases, V lost 7 bases, and 15 bases had no gene match. CDR3 coding DNA: TGTGCCAGCATTCCCCAGCGGGGACCTAGGGGTGAGCAGTTCTTC. Protein: CASIPQRGPRGEQFF.

This clone was found once. The chain's CDR3 is CASSQVAGTASYEQYF. DNA for the CDR3: TGCGCCAGCAGCCAGGTCGCCGGGACAGCCTCCTACGAGCAGTACTTC. The V and J genes are TRBV4-1 and TRBJ2-7; 7 bases map to TRBD1. The germline V gene encodes CDR1 MGHRA and CDR2 YSYEKL. V dropped 3 bases and J dropped 0; count of bases not matched to a gene: 8. This CDR3 has 16 amino acids.

The chain employs TRBV4-1 and TRBJ2-5; weak D call: TRBD2 (6 bases). Germline assignment: CDR1 MGHRA and CDR2 YSYEKL. The CDR3 has 13 amino acids. V gave up 5 bases and J gave up 5 bases, with 12 bases separating them. CDR3 residues: CASSAGPAETQYF. CDR3 coding DNA: TGCGCCAGCAGCGCGGGACCGGCGGAGACCCAGTACTTC.

In this sample, this clone turned up a few times. This sequence joins TRBV7-6 and TRBJ1-2; D is unclear. Germline assignment: CDR1 SGHVS and CDR2 FNYEAQ. The CDR3 consists of 15 residues. V lost 1 base to trimming and J lost 2 bases, with 11 bases between them. The CDR3 is CASSLVAGWNYGYTF. CDR3 DNA: TGTGCCAGCAGCTTAGTGGCGGGATGGAACTATGGCTACACCTTC.

V and J are TRBV27 and TRBJ1-1; D is unclear. This CDR3 is built from 14 residues. V was clipped by 5 bases and J by 4 bases, with 14 bases between them. CDR1 is MNHEY, CDR2 SMNVEV, per germline (reference sequence). The CDR3 is CASSDPGMATEAFF. Written as DNA, the CDR3 is TGTGCCAGCAGTGATCCGGGGATGGCCACTGAAGCTTTCTTT.

The V call is TRBV18, the J call TRBJ2-3, with 7 bases that match TRBD1. The CDR3 is made up of 14 amino acids. Trimming took 2 bases from V and 6 from J; bases not matched to a gene: 5. The germline V gene has CDR1 KGHSH and CDR2 LQKENI. CDR3 region: CASSPATGFDTQYF. CDR3 DNA sequence: TGTGCCAGCTCACCAGCGACAGGGTTCGATACGCAGTATTTT.

The chain has TRBV5-1 and TRBJ2-1; 7 bases are a match to TRBD1. Germline V gives CDR1 SGHRS, CDR2 YFSETQ. This CDR3 region has 15 residues. V lost 5 bases to trimming and J lost 7 bases; unmatched junction nucleotides: 12. CDR3 in DNA: TGCGCCAGCAGAAGGGACACAGGGGATGTGAATGAGCAGTTCTTC. Protein sequence: CASRRDTGDVNEQFF.

This chain uses TRBV6-5 with TRBJ1-2; D remains unclear. The CDR3 totals 13 residues. CDR1 is MNHEY, CDR2 SVGAGI, per germline. Trimming cost V 5 bases and J 8 bases, with 15 bases left between them. The CDR3 region is CASSIAEGRGYTF. CDR3 coding DNA: TGTGCCAGCAGTATAGCCGAAGGGAGAGGCTACACCTTC.

This rearrangement joins TRBV4-3 to TRBJ1-2; D might be TRBD1 (6 bases). Germline values: CDR1 LGHNA, CDR2 YSLEER. The length of the CDR3 is 16 residues. Trimming took 0 bases from V and 4 from J, leaving 15 bases between them. CDR3 amino acids: CASSQEVWPGAYGYTF. The CDR3 DNA follows: TGCGCCAGCAGCCAAGAGGTCTGGCCAGGGGCCTATGGCTACACCTTC.

The V and J genes are TRBV28 and TRBJ1-3; possibly TRBD1 for D (5 bases). Trimming took 3 bases from V and 0 from J, leaving 9 bases between them. Germline values: CDR1 MDHEN, CDR2 SYDVKM. CDR3 length: 15 amino acids. The chain's CDR3 is CASSFGTFSGNTIYF. Written as DNA, the CDR3 is TGTGCCAGCAGTTTCGGGACTTTCTCTGGAAACACCATATATTTT.

The rearrangement links TRBV6-5 to TRBJ2-5, with 9 bases fitting TRBD2. The V gene's germline CDR1 is MNHEY and CDR2 SVGAGI. The CDR3 extends over 16 amino acids. J lost 5 bases, V lost 2 bases, and 9 bases had no gene match. The CDR3 reads CASSYSSGGVFETQYF. The CDR3 region has the DNA TGTGCCAGCAGTTACAGTAGCGGGGGCGTTTTCGAGACCCAGTACTTC.

The chain is built from TRBV4-1 and TRBJ2-5; tentative D call: TRBD2 (5 bases). Germline lookup yields CDR1 MGHRA and CDR2 YSYEKL. This CDR3 contains 16 residues. Trimming removed 0 bases at V and 4 bases at J, with 15 bases between. The CDR3 region is CASSQDLASRRETQYF. CDR3 nucleotides: TGCGCCAGCAGCCAAGATTTGGCTAGCAGAAGAGAGACCCAGTACTTC.

This clone has only a few counts. The genes are TRBV4-2 and TRBJ2-2, with D perhaps TRBD1 (6 bases). Germline V gene lookup returns CDR1 LGHNA and CDR2 YNFKEQ. This CDR3 has 14 amino acids. Trimming took 6 bases from V and 7 from J, leaving 15 bases between them. CDR3 bases: TGTGCCAGCAGTCTTACAGGGCAGGACGGGGAGCTGTTTTTT. It translates to CASSLTGQDGELFF.

This clone was detected ten times or more. This rearrangement joins TRBV29-1 to TRBJ1-2, with TRBD1 as a possible D gene (5 bases). The length of the CDR3 is 12 residues. The germline V gene encodes CDR1 SQVTM and CDR2 ANQGSEA. For the CDR3, the DNA is TGCACCAAAGGGGAAGGGGAGGGTGGCTACACCTTC. It specifies CTKGEGEGGYTF.

This chain uses TRBV19 with TRBJ1-2; 8 nucleotides match TRBD1. The ends lost 5 bases at V and 4 bases at J; junction bases unmatched: 6. The CDR3 has 14 residues. Germline V lookup: CDR1 LNHDA, CDR2 SQIVND (reference sequence). This CDR3 is CASSWQGASYGYTF. CDR3 DNA: TGTGCCAGTAGTTGGCAGGGGGCAAGCTATGGCTACACCTTC.

The rearrangement uses TRBV18 and TRBJ2-7; 13 bases are shared with TRBD2. The CDR3 is 15 amino acids. J was trimmed by 12 bases and V by 3 bases; bases with no gene match: 11. Germline CDR1 and CDR2: KGHSH and LQKENI. CDR3 in amino acids: CASSPATSGGADRYF. Written as DNA, the CDR3 is TGTGCCAGCTCACCGGCTACTAGCGGGGGGGCTGATCGGTACTTC.

The rearrangement uses TRBV18 and TRBJ2-6, with 9 bases lining up with TRBD1. CDR1 is KGHSH, CDR2 LQKENI, per germline. The junction had 7 bases not matched to a gene; V was cut back by 4 bases and J by 0 bases. CDR3 length: 18 amino acids. The CDR3 DNA follows: TGTGCCAGCTCACATAGGACAGGGGTTGGCTCTGGGGCCAACGTCCTGACTTTC. Its translation: CASSHRTGVGSGANVLTF.

This clone has a handful of counts. This chain joins TRBV18 and TRBJ1-5; D gene unclear. The CDR3 sequence is 13 residues long. Germline lookup yields CDR1 KGHSH and CDR2 LQKENI. V was pared by 3 bases and J by 4 bases, with 7 bases between. This chain's CDR3 is CASSPGSNQPQHF. In DNA form, the CDR3 reads TGTGCCAGCTCACCGGGCAGTAATCAGCCCCAGCATTTT.

The chain is built from TRBV19 and TRBJ2-1; 10 bases agree with TRBD1. V shed 9 bases and J 8 bases; nucleotides not matched to a gene: 4. Germline loops: CDR1 LNHDA, CDR2 SQIVND (reference sequence). The CDR3 is made up of 12 amino acids. CDR3 loop: CASGQGVDEQFF. The CDR3 coding sequence is TGTGCCAGCGGACAGGGGGTGGATGAGCAGTTCTTC.

The J gene is TRBJ1-2, the V gene TRBV7-2, with D tentatively TRBD1 (6 bases). Germline values: CDR1 SGHTA, CDR2 FQGNSA. V was pared by 4 bases and J by 6 bases, with 15 bases between. The CDR3 sequence is 14 residues long. The CDR3 here is CASSSRDIANGYTF. The CDR3 DNA sequence: TGTGCCAGCAGCTCCCGGGACATAGCCAATGGCTACACCTTC.

The V call is TRBV14, the J call TRBJ2-1; a possible D gene is TRBD2 (5 bases). V lost 4 bases to trimming and J lost 10 bases, with 17 bases between them. CDR3 size: 14 residues. CDR1 is SGHDN and CDR2 is FVKESK in the germline V gene. The CDR3 sequence: CASSRVRGIGEQFF. The CDR3 DNA is TGTGCCAGCAGCCGGGTCCGGGGTATAGGAGAGCAGTTCTTC.

The rearrangement links TRBV18 to TRBJ2-7, with 10 bases matching TRBD1. The CDR3 extends over 13 amino acids. Losses at the gene ends were 6 bases for V and 6 bases for J; bases not matched to a gene: 5. Germline CDR1 and CDR2: KGHSH and LQKENI. The CDR3 coding sequence is TGTGCCAGCTCGCCGGGACAGGGGACCGAGCAGTACTTC. It is translated as CASSPGQGTEQYF.

The chain carries TRBV27 and TRBJ1-4, with D unresolved. The ends were cut back, 5 bases at V and 3 bases at J, with 13 bases in the middle. In germline, CDR1 is MNHEY, CDR2 SMNVEV (reference sequence). This CDR3 spans 15 amino acids. The CDR3 nucleotides are TGTGCCAGCAGTCCCCGTGGCAATCCTAATGAAAAACTGTTTTTT. The encoded protein is CASSPRGNPNEKLFF.

V is TRBV4-3 and J is TRBJ1-1, with a tentative D call TRBD1 (5 bases). V lost 11 bases and J lost 0, with 19 bases in between. In germline, CDR1 is LGHNA, CDR2 YSLEER. This CDR3 comprises 15 residues. The CDR3 spells CAAGRAEKMNTEAFF. The CDR3 region has the DNA TGCGCCGCGGGGCGGGCAGAGAAAATGAACACTGAAGCTTTCTTT.

The chain carries TRBV19 and TRBJ2-1, with 7 bases lining up with TRBD1. The CDR3 is 15 residues long. Per germline, CDR1 LNHDA and CDR2 SQIVND (reference sequence). Trimming took 7 bases from V and 4 from J; bases not matched to a gene: 10. Here the CDR3 DNA reads TGTGCCAGTACCCTGACAGGGTGGAGTTACAATGAGCAGTTCTTC. Translation: CASTLTGWSYNEQFF.